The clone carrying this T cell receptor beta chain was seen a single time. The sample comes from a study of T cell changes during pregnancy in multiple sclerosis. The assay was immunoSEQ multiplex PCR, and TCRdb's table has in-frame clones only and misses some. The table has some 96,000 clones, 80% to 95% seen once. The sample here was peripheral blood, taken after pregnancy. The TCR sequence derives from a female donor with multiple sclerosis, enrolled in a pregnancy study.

CDR3 amino acids: CASSYAGTGELFF. The CDR3 DNA reads as TGTGCCAGCAGTTACGCGGGCACCGGGGAGCTGTTTTTT. The J gene is TRBJ2-2, the V gene TRBV6-5, with a weak D call TRBD2 (5 bases). Trimming left V 2 bases short and J 4 bases short, with 5 bases between. Germline CDR1 reads MNHEY; CDR2 reads SVGAGI. CDR3 length: 13 residues.